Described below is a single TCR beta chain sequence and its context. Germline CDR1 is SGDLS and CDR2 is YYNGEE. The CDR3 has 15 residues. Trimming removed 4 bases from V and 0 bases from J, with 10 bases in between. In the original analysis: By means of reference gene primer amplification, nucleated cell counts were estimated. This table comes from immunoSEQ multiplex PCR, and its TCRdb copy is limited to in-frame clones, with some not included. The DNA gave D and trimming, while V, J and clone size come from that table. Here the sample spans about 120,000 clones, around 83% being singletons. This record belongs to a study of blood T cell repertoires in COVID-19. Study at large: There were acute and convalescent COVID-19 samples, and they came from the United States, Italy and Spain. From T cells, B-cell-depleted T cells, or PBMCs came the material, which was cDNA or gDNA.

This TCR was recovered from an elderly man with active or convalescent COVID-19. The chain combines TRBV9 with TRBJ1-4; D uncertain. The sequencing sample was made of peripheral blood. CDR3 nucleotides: TGTGCCAGCAGCCCCCGACATTCAACTAATGAAAAACTGTTTTTT. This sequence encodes CASSPRHSTNEKLFF. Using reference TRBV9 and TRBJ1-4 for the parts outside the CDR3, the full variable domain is DSGVTQTPKHLITATGQRVTLRCSPRSGDLSVYWYQQSLDQGLQFLIQYYNGEERAKGNILERFSAQQFPDLHSELNLSSLELGDSALYFCASSPRHSTNEKLFFGSGTQLSVL.